This TCR beta chain was obtained from a study of CD8 T cells in ankylosing spondylitis. Study-level points and caveats: Enrichment of disease-linked clones was reportedly significant in matched ankylosing spondylitis synovial fluid. Apparently characteristic of ankylosing spondylitis blood was a TCR beta motif (roughly eight highly homologous variants).

The germline V and J ends were trimmed by 3 bases and 0 bases, with 15 bases remaining between them. The CDR3 contains 16 residues. Per germline, CDR1 DFQATT and CDR2 SNEGSKA (reference sequence). TCRdb used MiXCR to reprocess the 5' RACE reads, holding one entry per CDR3 protein. The sample carries 500,000 to 550,000 distinct CDR3 sequences, roughly 12% recorded once. This clonotype has ten or more counts. Its specificity is not known. The sequencing input was blood, either unsorted or a sorted T cell fraction (not recorded which). V and J are TRBV20-1 and TRBJ1-3; no firm D call. The TCR was taken from a male donor with ankylosing spondylitis. The CDR3, as DNA: TGCAGTGCTAGGAAGGGCAGCGTTAACTCTGGAAACACCATATATTTT. Amino acid sequence: CSARKGSVNSGNTIYF.